Below, 20 T cell receptor beta chains from the same sample are listed, as sequenced in a study of cytomegalovirus exposure and HLA in healthy donors. In the PCR, 60 Vbeta and 13 Jbeta primers were used. Method: immunoSEQ multiplex PCR; TCRdb's copy keeps in-frame clones and lacks some. The sample contains some 150,000 clones, roughly 75% of which appear only once. Sequences were obtained from PBMCs. The receptors shown here come from a man aged 40-50 years in good health and CMV-seropositive.

This clone was seen more than once but under ten times. V usage is TRBV9 and J usage is TRBJ1-5, with 10 bases matching TRBD1. V trimming: 3 bases; J trimming: 5 bases; junction bases outside the gene matches: 8. CDR1 is SGDLS and CDR2 is YYNGEE in the germline V gene. The CDR3 spans 16 residues. The CDR3 DNA reads TGTGCCAGCAGCGGAGCCGGGACAGGGGAAGATCAGCCCCAGCATTTT. It is translated as CASSGAGTGEDQPQHF.

This sequence joins TRBV30 and TRBJ1-5; maybe TRBD1 (5 bases). The germline V gene encodes CDR1 GTSNPN and CDR2 SVGIG (reference sequence). CDR3 length: 13 amino acids. V gave up 1 base and J gave up 5 bases, with 9 bases separating them. In nucleotides, the CDR3 is TGTGCCTGGAGTGCACAGGAGTATCAGCCCCAGCATTTT. This encodes CAWSAQEYQPQHF. The complete variable domain, with remaining parts taken from reference TRBV30 and TRBJ1-5, reads SQTIHQWPATLVQPVGSPLSLECTVEGTSNPNLYWYRQAAGRGLQLLFYSVGIGQISSEVPQNLSASRPQDRQFILSSKKLLLSDSGFYLCAWSAQEYQPQHFGDGTRLSIL.

The rearrangement uses TRBV18 and TRBJ1-1; TRBD1 agrees at 7 bases. V shed 8 bases and J 5 bases; nucleotides not matched to a gene: 11. Germline V gene sequence: CDR1 KGHSH, CDR2 LQKENI. This CDR3 comprises 14 residues. The CDR3 nucleotides read TGTGCCAGCCAGGGCCAGGGGGGAGGAACTGAAGCTTTCTTT. Its protein product is CASQGQGGGTEAFF.

This clone showed up just a few times. This rearrangement joins TRBV5-4 to TRBJ2-1, with TRBD2 identical over 9 bases. Germline CDR1 and CDR2: SGHNT and YYREEE (reference sequence). CDR3 length equals 14 residues. V trimming: 2 bases; J trimming: 8 bases; junction bases outside the gene matches: 5. CDR3 in amino acids: CASSLGTSLDEQFF. The CDR3 DNA follows: TGTGCCAGCAGCTTAGGGACTAGCTTAGATGAGCAGTTCTTC.

CDR3 DNA sequence: TGTGCTAGTGGTTGGGGGACTAGCGGGAGCACAGATACGCAGTATTTT. Amino acids: CASGWGTSGSTDTQYF. The rearrangement links TRBV12-5 to TRBJ2-3; 12 bases are a match to TRBD2. This CDR3 spans 16 amino acids. V was clipped by 4 bases and J by 0 bases; unmatched bases: 2. Germline-derived CDR1 and CDR2 are LGHNT and FRNRAP. Full variable domain (outside the CDR3, taken from reference TRBV12-5 and TRBJ2-3): DARVTQTPRHKVTEMGQEVTMRCQPILGHNTVFWYRQTMMQGLELLAYFRNRAPLDDSGMPKDRFSAEMPDATLATLKIQPSEPRDSAVYFCASGWGTSGSTDTQYFGPGTRLTVL.

The chain is built from TRBV2 and TRBJ1-4; 8 bases align to TRBD1. The CDR3 length is 14 residues. Looked up from germline, CDR1 is SNHLY and CDR2 is FYNNEI. V shed 2 bases, J shed 11 bases, and the junction held 7 bases outside the gene matches. The CDR3 loop reads CASSEIMRTGKLFF. The CDR3 coding sequence is TGTGCCAGCAGTGAAATTATGCGGACAGGGAAACTGTTTTTT. The variable domain in full, with the rest retrieved from reference TRBV2 and TRBJ1-4, is EPEVTQTPSHQVTQMGQEVILRCVPISNHLYFYWYRQILGQKVEFLVSFYNNEISEKSEIFDDQFSVERPDGSNFTLKIRSTKLEDSAMYFCASSEIMRTGKLFFGSGTQLSVL.

On this clone: This same CDR3 is encoded by further DNA sequences in the sample. The rearrangement uses TRBV29-1 and TRBJ2-6; D uncertain. Germline CDR1 reads SQVTM; CDR2 reads ANQGSEA. The CDR3 covers 14 residues. V lost 2 bases, J lost 2 bases, and 7 bases lay in between. The CDR3 spells CSVELRPGANVLTF. DNA for the CDR3: TGCAGCGTTGAACTGCGGCCTGGGGCCAACGTCCTGACTTTC. The full variable domain, rest sourced from reference TRBV29-1 and TRBJ2-6, is SAVISQKPSRDICQRGTSLTIQCQVDSQVTMMFWYRQQPGQSLTLIATANQGSEATYESGFVIDKFPISRPNLTFSTLTVSNMSPEDSSIYLCSVELRPGANVLTFGAGSRLTVL.

The V gene is TRBV7-6, the J gene TRBJ1-2, with D tentatively TRBD1 (6 bases). V gave up 0 bases and J gave up 6 bases, with 20 bases separating them. This CDR3 comprises 17 residues. CDR1 and CDR2 (germline): SGHVS, FNYEAQ. CDR3 loop: CASSLANVKGGKDGYTF. CDR3 sequence (DNA): TGTGCCAGCAGCTTAGCGAACGTAAAAGGGGGTAAAGATGGCTACACCTTC.

This clone was seen once. V and J are TRBV4-1 and TRBJ2-3; TRBD2 matches 12 bases. V lost 1 base to trimming and J lost 3 bases; unmatched junction nucleotides: 8. Germline V gene lookup returns CDR1 MGHRA and CDR2 YSYEKL. The CDR3 runs 18 residues. This chain's CDR3 is CASSQGWLAGGHTDTQYF. CDR3 sequence (DNA): TGCGCCAGCAGCCAAGGCTGGCTAGCGGGGGGGCATACAGATACGCAGTATTTT.

The chain has TRBV5-8 and TRBJ1-1; 10 positions agree with TRBD1. The CDR3 contains 14 residues. Losses at the gene ends were 3 bases for V and 6 bases for J; bases not matched to a gene: 5. Germline V gene sequence: CDR1 SGHTS, CDR2 YDEGEE. CDR3 in DNA: TGTGCCAGCAGCTGGGGGGACAGGGGTTCTGAAGCTTTCTTT. Protein: CASSWGDRGSEAFF. Drawing the rest from reference TRBV5-8 and TRBJ1-1, the complete variable domain is EAGVTQSPTHLIKTRGQQATLRCSPISGHTSVYWYQQALGLGLQFLLWYDEGEERNRGNFPPRFSGRQFPNYSSELNVNALELEDSALYLCASSWGDRGSEAFFGQGTRLTVV.

This clone showed up just once. This chain uses TRBV7-2 with TRBJ2-3; a weak D match, TRBD2 (6 bases). Germline CDR1 and CDR2: SGHTA and FQGNSA. The V and J ends lost 1 base and 6 bases respectively, with 14 bases between them. CDR3 length equals 15 residues. CDR3 nucleotide sequence: TGTGCCAGCAGCTTAGGGGTAGCGGCCTACGATACGCAGTATTTT. It yields the protein CASSLGVAAYDTQYF.

The chain employs TRBV4-1 and TRBJ2-5, with TRBD1 matching over 7 bases. V trimming: 5 bases; J trimming: 5 bases; junction bases outside the gene matches: 5. Germline values: CDR1 MGHRA, CDR2 YSYEKL. CDR3 size: 13 residues. The CDR3 DNA sequence: TGCGCCAGCAGCATCAGGGGGATGGAGACCCAGTACTTC. It specifies CASSIRGMETQYF.

This clone was recorded only once. V gene TRBV9 combines with J gene TRBJ2-3; TRBD2 matches 9 bases. This CDR3 has 20 residues. Germline V gives CDR1 SGDLS, CDR2 YYNGEE. Trimming took 4 bases from V and 0 from J; bases not matched to a gene: 18. The CDR3 here is CASSPLWGLAGSSSTDTQYF. CDR3 bases: TGTGCCAGCAGCCCTCTCTGGGGGCTAGCGGGGAGCTCTAGCACAGATACGCAGTATTTT.

The CDR3 sequence is CATAGTGVNQPQHF. In nucleotides, the CDR3 is TGTGCCACCGCTGGGACAGGGGTTAATCAGCCCCAGCATTTT. The V and J genes are TRBV15 and TRBJ1-5; TRBD1 matches 10 bases. Germline CDR1 LNHNV, CDR2 YYDKDF (reference sequence). Trimming removed 8 bases from V and 4 bases from J; junction bases left unmatched: 5. CDR3 size: 14 residues.

A few counts support this clone. CDR3: CASSYRELSNQPQHF. The CDR3 nucleotides are TGTGCCAGCAGTTACCGGGAACTTAGCAATCAGCCCCAGCATTTT. This chain connects TRBV6-6 to TRBJ1-5; D is unclear. This CDR3 is built from 15 residues. The germline V and J ends were trimmed by 2 bases and 0 bases, with 8 bases remaining between them. Germline lookup yields CDR1 MNHNY and CDR2 SVGAGI (reference sequence).

The rearrangement links TRBV5-4 to TRBJ2-1, with a tentative D call TRBD2 (5 bases). CDR1 and CDR2 (germline): SGHNT, YYREEE (reference sequence). Trimming shortened V by 4 bases and J by 6 bases, and 11 bases separated the two germline ends. The CDR3 has 13 residues. CDR3 DNA: TGTGCCAGCAGCGAGGGCCAGAGCAATGAGCAGTTCTTC. Translation gives CASSEGQSNEQFF.

The chain links TRBV19 to TRBJ2-2; 7 nucleotides align to TRBD2. The ends lost 4 bases at V and 1 base at J; junction bases unmatched: 9. CDR3 length equals 17 residues. The germline gives CDR1 LNHDA, CDR2 SQIVND (reference sequence). The CDR3 coding sequence is TGTGCCAGTAGTAGAGCGTCAGGCGGGAGGAACACCGGGGAGCTGTTTTTT. Its protein is CASSRASGGRNTGELFF.

This clone has a handful of counts. This chain joins TRBV11-3 and TRBJ2-7, with D perhaps TRBD1 (5 bases). The CDR3 extends over 13 amino acids. From germline, CDR1 is SGHNT and CDR2 YENEEA. The V gene lost 2 bases and the J gene lost 10 bases, with 15 bases spanning the gap. This CDR3 is CASSLRPDSPQYF. In nucleotides, the CDR3 is TGTGCCAGCAGCTTACGACCTGACAGTCCCCAGTACTTC. The full variable domain, with the rest looked up from reference TRBV11-3 and TRBJ2-7, is EAGVVQSPRYKIIEKKQPVAFWCNPISGHNTLYWYLQNLGQGPELLIRYENEEAVDDSQLPKDRFSAERLKGVDSTLKIQPAELGDSAVYLCASSLRPDSPQYFGPGTRLTVT.

J is TRBJ2-1 and V is TRBV10-3, with 7 bases matching TRBD1. Germline V gene lookup returns CDR1 ENHRY and CDR2 SYGVKD. With 2 bases clipped from V and 5 bases from J, the junction kept 9 bases outside the gene matches. The length of the CDR3 is 16 residues. The CDR3 DNA sequence: TGTGCCATCAGTGAGAAAGAGACGGGACAGAACAATGAGCAGTTCTTC. Protein product: CAISEKETGQNNEQFF.

The rearrangement uses TRBV28 and TRBJ1-5; D unclear. CDR1 and CDR2 (germline): MDHEN, SYDVKM. The CDR3 has 15 residues. Trimming cost V 7 bases and J 6 bases, with 19 bases left between them. In DNA, the CDR3 is TGTGCCAGCACCCCCTCCAGGCAGGTAACTCAGCCCCAGCATTTT. Amino acid sequence: CASTPSRQVTQPQHF.